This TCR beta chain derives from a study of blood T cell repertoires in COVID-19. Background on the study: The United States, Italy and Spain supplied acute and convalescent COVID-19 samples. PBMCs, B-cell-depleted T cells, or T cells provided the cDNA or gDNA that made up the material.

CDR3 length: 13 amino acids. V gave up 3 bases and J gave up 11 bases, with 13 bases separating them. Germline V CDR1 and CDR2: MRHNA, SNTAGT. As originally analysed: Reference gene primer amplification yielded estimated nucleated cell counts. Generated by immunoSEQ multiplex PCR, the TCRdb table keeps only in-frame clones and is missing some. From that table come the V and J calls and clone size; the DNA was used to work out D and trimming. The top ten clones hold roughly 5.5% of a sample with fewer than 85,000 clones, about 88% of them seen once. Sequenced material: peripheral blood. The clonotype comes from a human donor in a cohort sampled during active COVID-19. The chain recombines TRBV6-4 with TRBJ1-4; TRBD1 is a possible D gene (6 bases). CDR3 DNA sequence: TGTGCCAGCAGTGAACAAGCAACAGGGAAACTGTTTTTT. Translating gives CASSEQATGKLFF.